The present T cell receptor (beta chain) was sequenced within a study of beta chain features in type 1 diabetes (dated by TCRdb to 2017 to 2018). Notes on the research overall: Mean age, gender distribution, total cell number and subset yield were not different between patients and healthy donors. A total of under 120,000,000 sorted cells were examined across all samples, and RNA yield correlated strongly with the number of cells per subset. The study compared TCRB repertoires of sorted circulating CD4+ T cell subsets between recently diagnosed type 1 diabetes patients and matched healthy donors. Regulatory and stem cell-like memory subsets were obtained from only 8 patients and about eight healthy donors, while naive and central memory subsets were obtained from all 30 or so donors. Points the paper makes about the study in general: Type 1 diabetes patients showed a moderate but significant shortening of TCRB CDR3 length in all four CD4+ subsets. Shorter templates might have been favored by PCR, but patient and control samples were amplified and corrected together, so both groups would have been affected equally by any skew. Patients with type 1 diabetes made fewer insertions and deleted more nucleotides at VDJ recombination sites, implying thymic rearrangement abnormalities. Because cDNA was sequenced instead of genomic DNA, activated cells with high expression could be over-represented, although the groups did not differ in activation or CD3 levels. The naive, central memory and regulatory TCRB repertoires appeared to resemble one another more closely among patients than among healthy donors. Only small numbers of individuals were included in the HLA sub-analyses, which left unresolved whether HLA type had any influence on TCRB rearrangement.

The High Capacity cDNA Reverse Transcription Kit was used to reverse transcribe all of the isolated RNA, meaning that expressed TCRB transcripts were what got sequenced. Naive, central memory and regulatory T cell samples underwent deep immunoSEQ sequencing, averaging approximately 3.3 million total reads per sample. Sorted cells were lysed in RLT buffer and RNA was extracted with DNase-treated RNeasy Micro or Mini kits, depending on cell number. To prevent cross-contamination, every cell subset was processed on its own, while patient and healthy donor samples were processed together. The immunoSEQ multiplex PCR was used to amplify TCRB sequences from cDNA, yielding 87-bp fragments that span the CDR3 region. The amplicons were sequenced using the Illumina HiSeq platform. In the source study's methods: PCR bias was computationally corrected using synthetic template baselines, reads within Hamming distance 2 were collapsed, and singletons that could not be merged were discarded. By aligning reads against IMGT, V, D and J genes, CDR3 length, and insertions or deletions at six rearrangement sites were assigned. Within each subset, clonotype counts were normalized to sorted cell number, and only after that were true diversity and Gini coefficients computed with the tcR R package. Repertoire sharing was quantified using the overlap coefficient calculated on TCRB nucleotide sequences. Out-of-frame TCRB sequences from naive cells were analyzed to stand in for the pre-selection repertoire. The immuneACCESS repertoire file appears here via TCRdb, limited to in-frame rearrangements. These files lack a portion of the clones; in checked studies, under half of the deficit traces to unresolved V genes, and the cause of the others is not known. D and trimming come from the DNA, and the V and J calls and clone size come from that table. The sample records around 500,000 clones, over 10% of which are singletons. The top ten clonotypes cover over 0.035% of the sample.

CDR1 and CDR2, per the germline V gene, are SGHDT and YYEEEE. Including the terminal cysteine and phenylalanine, the CDR3 comprises 13 residues. Only the CDR3 DNA is retained, 39 bases long and in frame from the first base. V is shortened by 4 bases, J by 5 bases, and the region joining them spans 10 bases. This clone appeared a few times. Its antigen specificity is not known. No quality values exist for individual bases; no much larger clone is one base distant. A single peripheral blood draw of approximately 0.11 L on average was collected from each donor into heparinised tubes. Naive, central memory, regulatory and stem cell-like memory CD4+ T cells were sorted on a BD FACSAria II using a panel including CD45RO, CCR7, CD25, CD127, CD95 and CD27. Purity was above 95% for every sorted population. Right away, PBMCs were isolated by Lymphoprep density gradient centrifugation and were stained directly, with no culture step. So that batch effects would be minimized, each experiment stained and sorted samples in pairs, pairing one healthy donor with one patient.

The rearranged segments are TRBV5-6 and TRBJ1-5; no D gene can be assigned with confidence. The sequenced sample consisted of naive CD4+ T cells from blood. In light of the paper, this sample's cell subset or site label describes: true naive CD4+ T cells. This TCR was sampled from a woman aged 18-29 years in good health. The CDR3 region has the sequence CASSRGNYQPQHF. In nucleotides, the sequence is TGTGCCAGCAGCCGCGGCAATTATCAGCCCCAGCATTTT.